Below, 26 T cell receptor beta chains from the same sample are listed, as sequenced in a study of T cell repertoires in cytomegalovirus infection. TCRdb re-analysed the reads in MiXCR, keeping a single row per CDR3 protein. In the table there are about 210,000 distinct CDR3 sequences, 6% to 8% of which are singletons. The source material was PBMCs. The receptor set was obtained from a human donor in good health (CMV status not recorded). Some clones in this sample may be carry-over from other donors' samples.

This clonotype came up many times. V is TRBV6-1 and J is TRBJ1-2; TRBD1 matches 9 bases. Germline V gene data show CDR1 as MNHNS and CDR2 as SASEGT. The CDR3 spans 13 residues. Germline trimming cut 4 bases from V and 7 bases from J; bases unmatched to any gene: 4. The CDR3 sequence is CASSGRDRAGYTF. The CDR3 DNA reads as TGTGCCAGCAGTGGCCGGGACAGGGCTGGCTACACCTTC.

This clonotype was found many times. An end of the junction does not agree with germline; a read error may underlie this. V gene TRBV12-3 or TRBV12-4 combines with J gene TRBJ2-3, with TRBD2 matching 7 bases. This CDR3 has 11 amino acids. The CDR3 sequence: CASSFGRANFF. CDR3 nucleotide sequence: TGTGCCAGCAGTTTTGGGAGGGCGAACTTCTTT.

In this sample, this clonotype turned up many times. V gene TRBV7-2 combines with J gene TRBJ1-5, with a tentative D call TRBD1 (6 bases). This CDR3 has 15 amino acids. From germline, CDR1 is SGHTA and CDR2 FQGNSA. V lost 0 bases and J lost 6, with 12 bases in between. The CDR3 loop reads CASSLAGQGSQPQHF. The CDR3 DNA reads TGTGCCAGCAGCTTAGCTGGGCAGGGGAGTCAGCCCCAGCATTTT.

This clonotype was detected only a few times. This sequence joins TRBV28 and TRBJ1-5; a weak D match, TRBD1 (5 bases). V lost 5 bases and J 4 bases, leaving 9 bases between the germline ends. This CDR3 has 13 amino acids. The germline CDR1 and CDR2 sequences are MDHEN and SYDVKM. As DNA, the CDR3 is TGTGCCAGCAGTCAGGGTACGAATCAGCCCCAGCATTTT. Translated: CASSQGTNQPQHF.

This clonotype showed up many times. CDR3 nucleotide sequence: TGCAGTGCTAGATTGGGGAATTCACCCCTCCACTTT. Translated, it gives CSARLGNSPLHF. The V gene is TRBV20-1, the J gene TRBJ1-6; D uncertain. The CDR3 spans 12 residues. V was shortened by 2 bases and J by 7 bases, with 6 bases between the two germline ends. Germline loops: CDR1 DFQATT, CDR2 SNEGSKA (reference sequence).

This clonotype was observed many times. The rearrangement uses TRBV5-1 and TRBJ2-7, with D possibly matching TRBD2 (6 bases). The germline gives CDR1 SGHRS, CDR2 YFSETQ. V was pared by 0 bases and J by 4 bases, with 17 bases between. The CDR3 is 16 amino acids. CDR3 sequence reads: CASSLGDSGPDYEQYF. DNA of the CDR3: TGCGCCAGCAGCTTGGGGGACTCCGGGCCAGATTACGAGCAGTACTTC.

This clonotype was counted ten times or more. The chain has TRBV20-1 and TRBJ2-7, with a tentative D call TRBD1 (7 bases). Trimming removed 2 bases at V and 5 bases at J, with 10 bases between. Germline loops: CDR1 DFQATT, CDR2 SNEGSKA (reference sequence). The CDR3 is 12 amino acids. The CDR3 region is CSARQGGDEQYF. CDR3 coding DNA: TGCAGTGCTAGACAGGGGGGCGACGAGCAGTACTTC.

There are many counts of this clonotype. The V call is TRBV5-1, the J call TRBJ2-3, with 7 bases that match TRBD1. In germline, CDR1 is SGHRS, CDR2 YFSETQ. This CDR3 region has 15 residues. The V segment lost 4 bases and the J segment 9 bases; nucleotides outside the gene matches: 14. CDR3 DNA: TGCGCCAGCAGCGTTGACAGGGCCCCAGGGTGGACGCAGTATTTT. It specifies CASSVDRAPGWTQYF.

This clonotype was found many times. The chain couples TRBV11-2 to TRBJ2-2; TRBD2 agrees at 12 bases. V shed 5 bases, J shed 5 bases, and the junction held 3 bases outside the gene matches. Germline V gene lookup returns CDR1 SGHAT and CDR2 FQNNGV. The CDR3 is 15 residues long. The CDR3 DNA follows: TGTGCCAGCAGCATTACTAGCGGGGGGACCGGGGAGCTGTTTTTT. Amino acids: CASSITSGGTGELFF.

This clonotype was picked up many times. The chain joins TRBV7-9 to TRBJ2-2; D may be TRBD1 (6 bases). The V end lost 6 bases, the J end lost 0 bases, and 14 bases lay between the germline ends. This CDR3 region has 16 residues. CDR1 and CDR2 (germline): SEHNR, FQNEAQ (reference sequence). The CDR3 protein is CASRTETGANTGELFF. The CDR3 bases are TGTGCCAGCAGAACCGAGACAGGTGCGAACACCGGGGAGCTGTTTTTT. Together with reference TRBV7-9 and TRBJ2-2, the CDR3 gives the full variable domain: DTGVSQNPRHKITKRGQNVTFRCDPISEHNRLYWYRQTLGQGPEFLTYFQNEAQLEKSRLLSDRFSAERPKGSFSTLEIQRTEQGDSAMYLCASRTETGANTGELFFGEGSRLTVL.

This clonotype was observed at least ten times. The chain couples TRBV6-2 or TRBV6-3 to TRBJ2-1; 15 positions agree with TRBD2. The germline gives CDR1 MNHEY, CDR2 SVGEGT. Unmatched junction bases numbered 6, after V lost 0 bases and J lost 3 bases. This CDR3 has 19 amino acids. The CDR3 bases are TGTGCCAGCAGTTACTCCGGACTAGCGGGGGGGCTGATCTACAATGAGCAGTTCTTC. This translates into CASSYSGLAGGLIYNEQFF.

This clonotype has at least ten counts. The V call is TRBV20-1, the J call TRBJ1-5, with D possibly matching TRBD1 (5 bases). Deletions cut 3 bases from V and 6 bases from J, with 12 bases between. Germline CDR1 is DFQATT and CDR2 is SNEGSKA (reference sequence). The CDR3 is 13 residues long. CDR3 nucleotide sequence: TGCAGTGCTAGGAGTCCAGGGCTTCAGCCCCAGCATTTT. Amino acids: CSARSPGLQPQHF.

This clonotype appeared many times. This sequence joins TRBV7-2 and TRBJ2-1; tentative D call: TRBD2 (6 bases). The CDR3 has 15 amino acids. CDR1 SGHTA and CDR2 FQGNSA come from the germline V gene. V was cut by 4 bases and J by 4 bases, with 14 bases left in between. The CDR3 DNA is TGTGCCAGCAGCTCAAGGAGGGCCATATACAATGAGCAGTTCTTC. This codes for CASSSRRAIYNEQFF.

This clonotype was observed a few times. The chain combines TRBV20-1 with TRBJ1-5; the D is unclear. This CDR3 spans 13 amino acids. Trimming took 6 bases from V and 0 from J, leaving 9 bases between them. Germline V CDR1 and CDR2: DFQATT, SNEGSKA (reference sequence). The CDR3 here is CSAKRDSNQPQHF. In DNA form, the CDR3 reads TGCAGTGCCAAAAGGGATAGCAATCAGCCCCAGCATTTT.

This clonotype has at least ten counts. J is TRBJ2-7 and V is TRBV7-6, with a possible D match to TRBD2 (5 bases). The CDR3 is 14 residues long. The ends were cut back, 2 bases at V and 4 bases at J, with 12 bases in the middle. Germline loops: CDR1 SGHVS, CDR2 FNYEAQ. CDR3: CASSLSLATYEQYF. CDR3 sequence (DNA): TGTGCCAGCAGCTTAAGCCTAGCTACTTACGAGCAGTACTTC.

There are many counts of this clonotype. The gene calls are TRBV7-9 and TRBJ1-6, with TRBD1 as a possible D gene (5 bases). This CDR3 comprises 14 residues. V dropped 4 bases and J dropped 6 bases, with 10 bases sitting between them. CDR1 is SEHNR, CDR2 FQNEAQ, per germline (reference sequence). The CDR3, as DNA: TGTGCCAGCAGCTCGGACAACCTTAATTCACCCCTCCACTTT. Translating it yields CASSSDNLNSPLHF.

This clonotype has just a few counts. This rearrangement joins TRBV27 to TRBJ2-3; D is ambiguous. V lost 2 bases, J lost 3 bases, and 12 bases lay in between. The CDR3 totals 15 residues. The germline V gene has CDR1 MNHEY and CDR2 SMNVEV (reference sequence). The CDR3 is CASSLKELITDTQYF. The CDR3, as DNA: TGTGCCAGCAGTTTAAAGGAATTGATAACAGATACGCAGTATTTT.

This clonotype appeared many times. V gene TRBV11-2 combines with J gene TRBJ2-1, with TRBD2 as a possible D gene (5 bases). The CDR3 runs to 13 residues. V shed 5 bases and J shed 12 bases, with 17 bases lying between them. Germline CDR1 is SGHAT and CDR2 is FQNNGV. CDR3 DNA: TGTGCCAGCAGCCCCGCGGGCGGCCCGGGGCAGTTCTTC. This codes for CASSPAGGPGQFF.

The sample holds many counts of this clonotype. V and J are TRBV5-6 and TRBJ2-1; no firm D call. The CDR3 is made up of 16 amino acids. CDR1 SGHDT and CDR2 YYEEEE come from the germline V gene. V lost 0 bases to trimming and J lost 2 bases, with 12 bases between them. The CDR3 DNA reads TGTGCCAGCAGCTTGGCTGGCCGGTCGGCCTACAATGAGCAGTTCTTC. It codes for CASSLAGRSAYNEQFF.

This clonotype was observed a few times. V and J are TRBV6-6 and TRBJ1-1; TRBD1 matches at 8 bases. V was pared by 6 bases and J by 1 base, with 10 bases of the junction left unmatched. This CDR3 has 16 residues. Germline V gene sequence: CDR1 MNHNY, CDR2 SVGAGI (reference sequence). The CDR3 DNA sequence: TGTGCCAGCAGGCTGGGAGACAGGGGACGGAACACTGAAGCTTTCTTT. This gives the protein CASRLGDRGRNTEAFF.

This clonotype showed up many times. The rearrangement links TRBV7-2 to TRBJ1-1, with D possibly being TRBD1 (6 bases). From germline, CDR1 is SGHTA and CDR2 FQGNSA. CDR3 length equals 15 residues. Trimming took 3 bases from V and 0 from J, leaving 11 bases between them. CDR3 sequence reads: CASSLARQVNTEAFF. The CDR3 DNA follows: TGTGCCAGCAGCTTGGCGCGACAGGTGAACACTGAAGCTTTCTTT.

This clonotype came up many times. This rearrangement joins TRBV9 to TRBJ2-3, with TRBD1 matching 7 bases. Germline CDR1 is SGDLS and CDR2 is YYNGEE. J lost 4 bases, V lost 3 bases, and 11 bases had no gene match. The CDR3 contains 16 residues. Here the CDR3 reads CASSATTGLVADTQYF. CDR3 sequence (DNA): TGTGCCAGCAGCGCGACGACAGGGTTGGTGGCAGATACGCAGTATTTT.

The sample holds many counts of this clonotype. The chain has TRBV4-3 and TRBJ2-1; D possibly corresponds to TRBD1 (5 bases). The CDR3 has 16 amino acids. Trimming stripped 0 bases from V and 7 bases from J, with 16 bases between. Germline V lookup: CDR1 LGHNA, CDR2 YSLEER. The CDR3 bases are TGCGCCAGCAGCCAAGATAATAGGGCAGGGCGGAATGAGCAGTTCTTC. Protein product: CASSQDNRAGRNEQFF.

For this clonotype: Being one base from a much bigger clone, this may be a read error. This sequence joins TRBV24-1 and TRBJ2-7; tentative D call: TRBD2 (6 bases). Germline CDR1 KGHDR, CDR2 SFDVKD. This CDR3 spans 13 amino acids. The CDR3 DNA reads TGTGCCAGCAGTGGGACTCCCAGGCACGGGCAGTACTTC. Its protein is CASSGTPRHGQYF.

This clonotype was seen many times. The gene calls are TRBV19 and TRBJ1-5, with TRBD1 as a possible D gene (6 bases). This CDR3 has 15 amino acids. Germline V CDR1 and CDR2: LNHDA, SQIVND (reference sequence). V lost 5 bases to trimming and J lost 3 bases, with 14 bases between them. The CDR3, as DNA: TGTGCCAGTAGTTTTTATGGGGGGCCCAATCAGCCCCAGCATTTT. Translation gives CASSFYGGPNQPQHF. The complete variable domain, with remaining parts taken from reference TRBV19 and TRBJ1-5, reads DGGITQSPKYLFRKEGQNVTLSCEQNLNHDAMYWYRQDPGQGLRLIYYSQIVNDFQKGDIAEGYSVSREKKESFPLTVTSAQKNPTAFYLCASSFYGGPNQPQHFGDGTRLSIL.

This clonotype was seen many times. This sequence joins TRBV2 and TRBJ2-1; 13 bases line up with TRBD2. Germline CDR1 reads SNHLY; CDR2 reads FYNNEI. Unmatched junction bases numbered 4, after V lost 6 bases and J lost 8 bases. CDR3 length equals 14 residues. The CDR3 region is CASRATSGGYEQFF. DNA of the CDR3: TGTGCCAGCAGGGCGACTAGCGGGGGGTATGAGCAGTTCTTC. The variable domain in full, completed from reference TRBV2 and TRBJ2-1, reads EPEVTQTPSHQVTQMGQEVILRCVPISNHLYFYWYRQILGQKVEFLVSFYNNEISEKSEIFDDQFSVERPDGSNFTLKIRSTKLEDSAMYFCASRATSGGYEQFFGPGTRLTVL.